A selection of T cell receptor beta chains follows, all from one sample in a study of blood T cell repertoires in COVID-19. Assay used: immunoSEQ multiplex PCR; TCRdb lists only in-frame clones, some missing. The repertoire holds approximately 100,000 clones, with 65% to 75% as singletons. The sample consisted of peripheral blood. These receptors were collected from a man aged 80 or over with acute or convalescent COVID-19. The CDR3 runs from the conserved cysteine through the conserved F or W. The D gene is left open where the match is weak. Clone size appears in some rows only: once, few, many, or a class for an expanded clone.

>TRBD1|TRBJ2-7|TRBV6-5|few
TGTGCCAGCAGTCCGACAGGGCAGACCTACGAGCAGTACTTC
CASSPTGQTYEQYF
>.|TRBJ1-2|TRBV28|.
TGTGCCAGCAGTTTTCCTAGCGGACACTATGGCTACACCTTC
CASSFPSGHYGYTF
>.|TRBJ2-1|TRBV5-5|few
TGTGCCAGCAGCTTGGCCACCGGTACGGTGCAGTTCTTC
CASSLATGTVQFF
>.|TRBJ1-2|TRBV28|.
TGTGCCAGCAGTTCGGGGAAAGTTTCTAGGTCCCACTATGGCTACACCTTC
CASSSGKVSRSHYGYTF
>TRBD2|TRBJ2-1|TRBV6-5|.
TGTGCCAGCAGTCAACTAGCGGGAAATGAGCAGTTCTTC
CASSQLAGNEQFF
>TRBD2|TRBJ2-1|TRBV18|.
TGTGCCAGCTCACCAGGGACTAGCGCGTACAATGAGCAGTTCTTC
CASSPGTSAYNEQFF
>TRBD2|TRBJ2-7|TRBV6-6|.
TGTGCCAGCAGTTTCTCTAGCGGCTACGAGCAGTACTTC
CASSFSSGYEQYF
>.|TRBJ1-6|TRBV28|.
TGTGCCAGCAGGTCAGGGGACTCACCCCTCCACTTT
CASRSGDSPLHF
>TRBD1|TRBJ1-2|TRBV28|once
TGTGCCAGCCGCCGACAGGGGGCTTTTTATGGCTACACCTTC
CASRRQGAFYGYTF
>TRBD1|TRBJ1-6|TRBV14|many
TGTGCCAGCAGCATCGGACAGGGGGCATATTCACCCCTCCACTTT
CASSIGQGAYSPLHF
>.|TRBJ1-1|TRBV19|.
TGTGCCAGTAGTATGGCTCGGACAAAAACTGAAGCTTTCTTT
CASSMARTKTEAFF
>TRBD1|TRBJ1-2|TRBV5-1|.
TGCGCCAGCAGCCCAAACAGGGGAGCTAACTATGGCTACACCTTC
CASSPNRGANYGYTF
>.|TRBJ1-5|TRBV15|.
TGTGCCACCAGCAGAGACCAAGGGGGTCAGCCCCAGCATTTT
CATSRDQGGQPQHF
>.|TRBJ2-3|TRBV7-9|.
TGTGCCAGCAGTCTCGCGGTGAGCGGAGATACGCAGTATTTT
CASSLAVSGDTQYF
>.|TRBJ2-2|TRBV27|.
TGTGCCAGCACCCTCTCCCGGTCAAACTTGAACACCGGGGAGCTGTTTTTT
CASTLSRSNLNTGELFF
>TRBD1|TRBJ1-1|TRBV7-6|.
TGTGCCAGCAGCGCCGGACAGGGGAACACTGAAGCTTTCTTT
CASSAGQGNTEAFF
>TRBD1|TRBJ2-7|TRBV6-4|.
TGTGCCAGCAGCATGAGTGACAGGGGGTCCTACGAGCAGTACTTC
CASSMSDRGSYEQYF
>.|TRBJ1-1|TRBV21-1|.
TGTGCCAGCCCCGGGGACAGGGGGCTACACACTGAAGCTTTCTTT
CASPGDRGLHTEAFF
>.|TRBJ2-1|TRBV5-4|.
TGTGCCAGCAGCTTCTTCGGGACAAGAAACAATGAGCAGTTCTTC
CASSFFGTRNNEQFF
>TRBD1|TRBJ2-7|TRBV2|.
TGTGCCAGCAGTGGAGACAGGGACGGTTTGCAGTACTTC
CASSGDRDGLQYF
>.|TRBJ1-2|TRBV6-2/TRBV6-3|.
TGTGCCAGCAGTTACCCCTCTGGACATACTTATGGCTACACCTTC
CASSYPSGHTYGYTF
>.|TRBJ1-2|TRBV28|.
TGTGCCAGCACCCCATGGGGCAGCCTCTCCTATGGCTACACCTTC
CASTPWGSLSYGYTF
>.|TRBJ2-2|TRBV5-4|.
TGTGCCAGCAGCTTCAGGGGAATTAACACCGGGGAGCTGTTTTTT
CASSFRGINTGELFF
>TRBD1|TRBJ1-5|TRBV28|.
TGTGCCAGCAGTTTGGGACAGGGGAATCAGCCCCAGCATTTT
CASSLGQGNQPQHF
>.|TRBJ1-1|TRBV7-2|few
TGTGCCAGCAGCTTAAACGGAGTCACTGAAGCTTTCTTT
CASSLNGVTEAFF
>TRBD1|TRBJ1-6|TRBV2|few
TGTGCCAGCCAGGGACAGGCTAATTCACCCCTCCACTTT
CASQGQANSPLHF
>.|TRBJ2-5|TRBV5-1|.
TGCGCCAGCAGCTTGGGAGCCAGGATCGAGACCCAGTACTTC
CASSLGARIETQYF
>TRBD2|TRBJ2-1|TRBV7-2|.
TGTGCCAGCAGCTTAGCGGCGGGAGTAGGCAATGAGCAGTTCTTC
CASSLAAGVGNEQFF
>.|TRBJ2-2|TRBV2|.
TGTGCCAGCGACAGCGCTTACACCGGGGAGCTGTTTTTT
CASDSAYTGELFF
>.|TRBJ2-1|TRBV6-5|.
TGTGCCAGCGCAGTTAGTCTAGCTTCCTACAATGAGCAGTTCTTC
CASAVSLASYNEQFF